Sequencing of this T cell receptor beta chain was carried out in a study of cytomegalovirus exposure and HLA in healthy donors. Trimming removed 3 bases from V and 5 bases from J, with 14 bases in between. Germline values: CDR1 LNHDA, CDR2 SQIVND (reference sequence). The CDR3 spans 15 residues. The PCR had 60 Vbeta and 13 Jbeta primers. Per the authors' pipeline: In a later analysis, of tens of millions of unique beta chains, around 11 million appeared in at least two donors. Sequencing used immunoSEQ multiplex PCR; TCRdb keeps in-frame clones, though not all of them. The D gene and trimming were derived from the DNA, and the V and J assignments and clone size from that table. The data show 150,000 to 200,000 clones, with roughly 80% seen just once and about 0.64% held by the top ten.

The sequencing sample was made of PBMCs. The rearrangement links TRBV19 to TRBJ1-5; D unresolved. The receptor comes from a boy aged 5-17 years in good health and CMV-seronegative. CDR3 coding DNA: TGTGCCAGTAGTATCGAGGGATATGCCTATCAGCCCCAGCATTTT. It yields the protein CASSIEGYAYQPQHF.